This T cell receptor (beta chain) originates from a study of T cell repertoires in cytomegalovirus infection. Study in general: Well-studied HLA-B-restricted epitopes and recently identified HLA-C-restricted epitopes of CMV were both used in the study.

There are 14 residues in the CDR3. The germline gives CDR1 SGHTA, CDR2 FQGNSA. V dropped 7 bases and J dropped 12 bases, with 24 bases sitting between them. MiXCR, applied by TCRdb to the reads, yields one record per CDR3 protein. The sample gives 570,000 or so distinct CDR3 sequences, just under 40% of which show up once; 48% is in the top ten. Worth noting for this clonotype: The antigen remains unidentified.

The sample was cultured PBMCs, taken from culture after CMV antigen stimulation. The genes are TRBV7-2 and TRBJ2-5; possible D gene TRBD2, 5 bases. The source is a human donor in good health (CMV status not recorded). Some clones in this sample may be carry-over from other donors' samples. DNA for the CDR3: TGTGCCAGCACCCCGTGGGCGGGCCCCAGGCCTGAGTACTTC. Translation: CASTPWAGPRPEYF.